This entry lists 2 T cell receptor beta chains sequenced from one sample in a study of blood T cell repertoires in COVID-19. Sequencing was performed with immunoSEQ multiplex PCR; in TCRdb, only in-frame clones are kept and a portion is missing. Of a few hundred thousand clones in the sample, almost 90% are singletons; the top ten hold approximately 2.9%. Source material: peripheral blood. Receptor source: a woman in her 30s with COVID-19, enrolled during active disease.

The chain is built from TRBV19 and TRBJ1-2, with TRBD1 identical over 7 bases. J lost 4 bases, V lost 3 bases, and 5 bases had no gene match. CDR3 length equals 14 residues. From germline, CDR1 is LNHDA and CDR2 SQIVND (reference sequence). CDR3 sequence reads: CASSIPGQLYGYTF. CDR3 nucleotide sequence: TGTGCCAGTAGTATTCCGGGACAGCTCTATGGCTACACCTTC.

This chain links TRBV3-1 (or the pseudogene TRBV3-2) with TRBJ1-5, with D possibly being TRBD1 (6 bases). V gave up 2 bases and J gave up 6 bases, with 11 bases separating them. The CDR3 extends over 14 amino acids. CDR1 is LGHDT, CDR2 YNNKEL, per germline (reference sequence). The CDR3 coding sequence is TGTGCCAGCAGCCAAACAGGGATAAGTCAGCCCCAGCATTTT. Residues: CASSQTGISQPQHF.